The 14 T cell receptor beta chains below come from one sample, sequenced in a study of cytomegalovirus exposure and HLA in healthy donors. Researchers ran the PCR with 60 Vbeta and 13 Jbeta primers. Sequenced by immunoSEQ multiplex PCR; TCRdb stores in-frame clones only, minus some. The sample carries roughly 110,000 clones, roughly 80% recorded once. Material for sequencing was PBMCs. The receptors shown here come from a man aged 25-40 years in good health and CMV-seronegative.

The chain links TRBV5-8 to TRBJ2-7; perhaps TRBD2 as D (6 bases). Trimming pared 4 bases from V and 5 bases from J, leaving 19 bases between. This CDR3 has 15 amino acids. In germline, CDR1 is SGHTS, CDR2 YDEGEE. In DNA form, the CDR3 reads TGTGCCAGCAGCACCCGGGACGGACTAAGGGACGAGCAGTACTTC. Its protein is CASSTRDGLRDEQYF.

The chain carries TRBV13 and TRBJ2-7, with D possibly being TRBD2 (5 bases). Germline CDR1 is PRHDT and CDR2 is FYEKMQ (reference sequence). Trimming stripped 1 base from V and 5 bases from J, with 6 bases between. The CDR3 extends over 12 amino acids. This CDR3 is CASSLAEDEQYF. As DNA, the CDR3 is TGTGCCAGCAGCTTAGCGGAGGACGAGCAGTACTTC.

This clone occurred a few times. This chain joins TRBV6-1 and TRBJ1-5; 9 positions match TRBD1. This CDR3 has 14 residues. Germline V gene sequence: CDR1 MNHNS, CDR2 SASEGT. V dropped 6 bases and J dropped 4; count of bases not matched to a gene: 4. In DNA form, the CDR3 reads TGTGCCAGCAGAGGGACAGGGAAGAATCAGCCCCAGCATTTT. As protein: CASRGTGKNQPQHF.

The CDR3 reads CAWIAYGRLDTIYF. The CDR3 DNA follows: TGTGCCTGGATAGCTTATGGGAGGCTAGACACCATATATTTT. The chain recombines TRBV30 with TRBJ1-3; no clear D. CDR1 is GTSNPN, CDR2 SVGIG, per germline (reference sequence). Deletions cut 4 bases from V and 8 bases from J, with 18 bases between. The CDR3 runs 14 residues.

The chain is built from TRBV29-1 and TRBJ1-1, with D possibly being TRBD1 (5 bases). Trimming left V 7 bases short and J 12 bases short, with 21 bases between. Germline values: CDR1 SQVTM, CDR2 ANQGSEA. CDR3 size: 12 residues. CDR3 residues: CSAGGGAERTFF. The CDR3 DNA is TGCAGCGCGGGGGGTGGGGCCGAGAGGACTTTCTTT.

This chain links TRBV6-5 with TRBJ1-3, with D unresolved. From germline, CDR1 is MNHEY and CDR2 SVGAGI. V lost 4 bases to trimming and J lost 0 bases, with 13 bases between them. The CDR3 is made up of 16 amino acids. CDR3 amino acids: CASSFSTRNSGNTIYF. As DNA, the CDR3 is TGTGCCAGCAGTTTCTCAACACGCAACTCTGGAAACACCATATATTTT.

The V gene is TRBV6-5, the J gene TRBJ2-1, with 7 bases matching TRBD1. The V gene's germline CDR1 is MNHEY and CDR2 SVGAGI. The V segment lost 7 bases and the J segment 2 bases; nucleotides outside the gene matches: 8. CDR3 size: 15 residues. CDR3 in DNA: TGTGCCAGCAACCCCCGGACAGGAGCCTACAATGAGCAGTTCTTC. This sequence encodes CASNPRTGAYNEQFF.

The rearrangement uses TRBV5-4 and TRBJ2-5, with 8 bases lining up with TRBD2. Germline-derived CDR1 and CDR2 are SGHNT and YYREEE (reference sequence). The ends lost 4 bases at V and 4 bases at J; junction bases unmatched: 9. The CDR3 contains 15 residues. CDR3 sequence (DNA): TGTGCCAGCAGCCGGGGACTAGATAGTCGAGAGACCCAGTACTTC. Its translation: CASSRGLDSRETQYF.

The J gene is TRBJ2-3, the V gene TRBV5-4; 7 nucleotides line up with TRBD2. Per the germline V gene, CDR1 is SGHNT and CDR2 is YYREEE (reference sequence). The CDR3 covers 13 residues. Trimming removed 3 bases from V and 3 bases from J; junction bases left unmatched: 1. Written as DNA, the CDR3 is TGTGCCAGCAGCTACGGGAGGACAGATACGCAGTATTTT. Encoded protein: CASSYGRTDTQYF. The whole variable domain, filled in from reference TRBV5-4 and TRBJ2-3, reads ETGVTQSPTHLIKTRGQQVTLRCSSQSGHNTVSWYQQALGQGPQFIFQYYREEENGRGNFPPRFSGLQFPNYSSELNVNALELDDSALYLCASSYGRTDTQYFGPGTRLTVL.

The sample holds one count of this clone. The chain links TRBV28 to TRBJ1-2; the D gene is possibly TRBD1 (6 bases). Trimming took off 5 bases at V and 1 base at J, with 20 bases between the two ends. Germline CDR1 and CDR2: MDHEN and SYDVKM. The CDR3 has 17 amino acids. The CDR3 DNA sequence: TGTGCCAGCAGTAATTCTCTCGGACAGACCGGTAACTATGGCTACACCTTC. Its translation: CASSNSLGQTGNYGYTF.

This clone has only a few counts. V usage is TRBV10-1 and J usage is TRBJ2-1; 14 nucleotides agree with TRBD2. Losses at the gene ends were 6 bases for V and 6 bases for J; bases not matched to a gene: 4. The CDR3 length is 15 residues. Germline V gene data show CDR1 as WNHNN and CDR2 as SYGVQD (reference sequence). The CDR3 DNA sequence: TGCGCCAGCAGCCCCGGGACTAGCGGGAGCAATGAGCAGTTCTTC. Translating it yields CASSPGTSGSNEQFF.

The chain couples TRBV19 to TRBJ2-7, with a weak D call TRBD2 (6 bases). The CDR3 extends over 15 amino acids. V was cut by 6 bases and J by 5 bases, with 20 bases left in between. Germline CDR1 and CDR2: LNHDA and SQIVND (reference sequence). CDR3 coding DNA: TGTGCCAGTAGGGACGGGACTCTACAAATGGACGAGCAGTACTTC. It is translated as CASRDGTLQMDEQYF.

This clone was observed once. The V and J genes are TRBV28 and TRBJ2-7; 11 nucleotides match TRBD2. The germline V gene encodes CDR1 MDHEN and CDR2 SYDVKM. This CDR3 region has 14 residues. Trimming at V came to 7 bases and at J to 5 bases, leaving 7 bases not matched to a gene. CDR3 nucleotides: TGTGCCAGCAACCTACTAGCGGGAGTCCACGAGCAGTACTTC. Its protein is CASNLLAGVHEQYF.

The rearrangement links TRBV19 to TRBJ2-5; 7 nucleotides line up with TRBD2. The length of the CDR3 is 13 residues. V shed 1 base and J 7 bases; nucleotides not matched to a gene: 3. CDR1 is LNHDA and CDR2 is SQIVND in the germline V gene (reference sequence). The CDR3 reads CASSIAGGGTQYF. For the CDR3, the DNA is TGTGCCAGTAGTATAGCTGGCGGGGGGACCCAGTACTTC.